The 4 T cell receptor beta chains below all came from one sample that was sequenced in a study of T cells in Graves' hyperthyroidism and ophthalmopathy (dated by TCRdb to the late 2010s). The library was prepared using multiplex PCR. Sequencing took place on an Illumina HiSeq 2000. The TCR beta CDR3 regions were amplified from RNA transcripts. The first round of RT-PCR for the TCR CDR3 was performed with the HTBI primer set and the Qiagen OneStep RT-PCR kit. The public reads were reprocessed in TCRdb via fastp at Q25 and MiXCR, keeping in-frame beta chains. Under each unique CDR3 protein, matching rows form one entry showing the most common genes and DNA. Recorded for this sample are 650,000 to 850,000 distinct CDR3 sequences; approximately 18% of them occurred a single time. Approximately 15% of the sample is taken by the ten largest. Sequencing was done on a sample of blood. The receptors were sampled from a woman in her forties or fifties with Graves' hyperthyroidism that later progressed to Graves' ophthalmopathy.

This clonotype was observed at least ten times. V and J are TRBV11-2 and TRBJ2-7; D gene ambiguous. This CDR3 contains 15 residues. With 3 bases removed from V and 0 bases from J, the gap between germline ends came to 12 bases. Germline V gene lookup returns CDR1 SGHAT and CDR2 FQNNGV. The CDR3 protein is CASSFKTRSSYEQYF. CDR3 sequence (DNA): TGTGCCAGCAGCTTCAAAACCCGCAGCTCCTACGAGCAGTACTTC.

With respect to this clonotype: Just one base apart from a much larger clone, this may be a read error. The chain joins TRBV3-1 to TRBJ1-2, with D perhaps TRBD1 (6 bases). CDR3 length equals 15 residues. Germline lookup yields CDR1 LGHDT and CDR2 YNNKEL (reference sequence). Trimming removed 1 base from V and 6 bases from J, with 15 bases in between. In nucleotides, the CDR3 is TGTGCCAGCAGCCAAGTTTCAGCAGGGGTTGATGGCTACACCTTC. It specifies CASSQVSAGVDGYTF.

This clonotype turned up a few times. The rearrangement links TRBV20-1 to TRBJ2-7; TRBD2 aligns across 11 bases. Germline lookup yields CDR1 DFQATT and CDR2 SNEGSKA (reference sequence). This CDR3 is built from 13 residues. Trimming cost V 4 bases and J 5 bases; bases outside gene matches: 4. The CDR3 loop is CSAKGLAEHEQYF. The CDR3 bases are TGCAGTGCTAAGGGACTAGCGGAACACGAGCAGTACTTC.

This clonotype was counted many times. The gene calls are TRBV6-6 and TRBJ2-1, with 9 bases matching TRBD1. Trimming cost V 2 bases and J 2 bases; bases outside gene matches: 4. This CDR3 is 16 amino acids long. The germline V gene encodes CDR1 MNHNY and CDR2 SVGAGI (reference sequence). CDR3 loop: CASSYRGQGAYNEQFF. CDR3 DNA sequence: TGTGCCAGCAGTTACAGGGGACAGGGAGCCTACAATGAGCAGTTCTTC.